The 22 T cell receptor beta chains below were found in one sample sequenced in a study of shared clonotypes between healthy human individuals (dated by TCRdb to the early 2020s). The library was built by means of the immunoSEQ multiplex PCR assay. Here the immuneACCESS table is served through TCRdb, limited to in-frame sequences with V and J called. Missing clones are a known gap in these copies; in checked studies unresolved V genes cover under half, and the rest lacks a known reason. The sample records about 490,000 clones, around 80% of which are singletons. About an eighth of the sample is in the top ten clones. The sequenced material came from PBMCs. Receptor source: a middle-aged woman in good health. Some clones in this sample may be carry-over from other donors' samples.

The CDR3 sequence: CASTGRSWIVAGYNEQFF. DNA of the CDR3: TGTGCCAGCACTGGGAGGTCGTGGATAGTAGCAGGGTACAATGAGCAGTTCTTC. The genes are TRBV2 and TRBJ2-1, with D possibly TRBD2 on 6 matching bases. The CDR3 covers 18 residues. Germline-derived CDR1 and CDR2 are SNHLY and FYNNEI. V was trimmed by 7 bases and J by 4 bases, leaving 26 bases between them.

The V gene is TRBV6-6, the J gene TRBJ1-1; D not certain. With 2 bases removed from V and 0 bases from J, the gap between germline ends came to 1 base. Germline CDR1 is MNHNY and CDR2 is SVGAGI (reference sequence). The length of the CDR3 is 12 residues. Here the CDR3 reads CASSYVNTEAFF. The CDR3 bases are TGTGCCAGCAGTTACGTGAACACTGAAGCTTTCTTT.

The chain combines TRBV6-5 with TRBJ2-1; 8 nucleotides line up with TRBD2. CDR1 is MNHEY, CDR2 SVGAGI, per germline. V lost 6 bases, J lost 9 bases, and 10 bases stayed unmatched. The CDR3 length is 14 residues. The CDR3 sequence: CASSQRASGLEQFF. DNA for the CDR3: TGTGCCAGCAGCCAACGGGCTAGCGGGCTTGAGCAGTTCTTC.

This chain links TRBV7-2 with TRBJ2-7, with no clear D. From germline, CDR1 is SGHTA and CDR2 FQGNSA. The V and J ends lost 5 bases and 2 bases respectively, with 7 bases between them. This CDR3 spans 12 amino acids. The DNA for the CDR3 is TGTGCCAGCAGCCCCGGACCCTACGAGCAGTACTTC. This translates into CASSPGPYEQYF.

This chain links TRBV30 with TRBJ2-7, with D possibly TRBD1 on 6 matching bases. V was pared by 3 bases and J by 0 bases, with 18 bases between. Germline assignment: CDR1 GTSNPN and CDR2 SVGIG (reference sequence). This CDR3 is built from 16 residues. CDR3 amino acids: CAWSPPTGRGSYEQYF. The DNA of the CDR3 is TGTGCCTGGAGCCCCCCTACGGGCAGGGGCTCCTACGAGCAGTACTTC.

This chain connects TRBV2 to TRBJ2-3; no clear D gene. Deletions cut 4 bases from V and 3 bases from J, with 11 bases between. CDR1 is SNHLY and CDR2 is FYNNEI in the germline V gene. CDR3 length: 14 amino acids. The CDR3 region has the DNA TGTGCCAGCAGTGGGACGATGCGGACAGATACGCAGTATTTT. It is translated as CASSGTMRTDTQYF.

This clone has only a few counts. The chain recombines TRBV30 with TRBJ2-2; D uncertain. Germline V gives CDR1 GTSNPN, CDR2 SVGIG (reference sequence). V lost 1 base to trimming and J lost 6 bases, with 9 bases between them. The CDR3 sequence is 13 residues long. The CDR3 reads CAWSGRVAGELFF. The CDR3 nucleotides read TGTGCCTGGAGTGGTAGGGTTGCCGGGGAGCTGTTTTTT.

The chain recombines TRBV4-1 with TRBJ2-4; D perhaps matches TRBD2 (5 bases). V was shortened by 0 bases and J by 4 bases, with 13 bases between the two germline ends. CDR3 length equals 16 residues. CDR1 MGHRA and CDR2 YSYEKL come from the germline V gene. The CDR3 DNA follows: TGCGCCAGCAGCCAAGATTTTGCGGGCGGGAAAAACATTCAGTACTTC. This sequence encodes CASSQDFAGGKNIQYF.

The chain joins TRBV7-9 to TRBJ1-2; D unresolved. Germline CDR1 is SEHNR and CDR2 is FQNEAQ (reference sequence). V lost 1 base, J lost 0 bases, and 12 bases lay in between. CDR3 length equals 16 residues. Here the CDR3 DNA reads TGTGCCAGCAGCTTAGAGAGAGATTTTACTAACTATGGCTACACCTTC. The encoded protein is CASSLERDFTNYGYTF.

The V call is TRBV25-1, the J call TRBJ1-1; D ambiguous. V gave up 3 bases and J gave up 5 bases, with 13 bases separating them. The CDR3 loop spans 14 amino acids. Germline V gives CDR1 MGHDK, CDR2 SYGVNS. The CDR3 region has the DNA TGTGCCAGCAGTGATCTGGGCCCAGAGACTGAAGCTTTCTTT. It translates to CASSDLGPETEAFF.

The chain carries TRBV28 and TRBJ1-2, with D uncertain. Germline V gives CDR1 MDHEN, CDR2 SYDVKM. The length of the CDR3 is 15 residues. V was clipped by 6 bases and J by 0 bases, with 14 bases between them. The CDR3 DNA sequence: TGTGCCAGCAGCTTTCTGACGGCCCCTAACTATGGCTACACCTTC. Encoded protein: CASSFLTAPNYGYTF.

This chain links TRBV7-3 with TRBJ2-2; no reliable D call. The CDR3 spans 14 residues. Trimming pared 5 bases from V and 0 bases from J, leaving 7 bases between. Germline loops: CDR1 SGHTA, CDR2 FQGTGA. The CDR3 bases are TGTGCCAGCAGCATCACAGCGAACACCGGGGAGCTGTTTTTT. Encoded protein: CASSITANTGELFF.

Written as DNA, the CDR3 is TGTGCCAGCAGCTTACTAGGAGCGGGAGTCGCCACTCGAGAGACCCAGTACTTC. Its protein product is CASSLLGAGVATRETQYF. The chain uses TRBV11-2 and TRBJ2-5; 8 bases agree with TRBD2. With V trimmed by 2 bases and J by 4 bases, 15 bases remained unmatched. Germline CDR1 and CDR2: SGHAT and FQNNGV. The CDR3 length is 18 residues.

This clone has a count of ten or more. V is TRBV9 and J is TRBJ2-7; 9 nucleotides align to TRBD1. J was trimmed by 5 bases and V by 3 bases; bases with no gene match: 6. The CDR3 has 14 amino acids. The germline V gene has CDR1 SGDLS and CDR2 YYNGEE. CDR3 coding DNA: TGTGCCAGCAGCGCGACAGGGGGTTGGAACGAGCAGTACTTC. Amino acid sequence: CASSATGGWNEQYF.

This sequence joins TRBV7-9 and TRBJ1-1; 7 bases are a match to TRBD1. The CDR3 is made up of 13 amino acids. Germline-derived CDR1 and CDR2 are SEHNR and FQNEAQ (reference sequence). The V gene end was trimmed by 5 bases and the J gene end by 6 bases; junction bases not matched to a gene: 6. The chain's CDR3 is CASSPGGGSEAFF. The CDR3 bases are TGTGCCAGCAGCCCAGGGGGAGGGTCTGAAGCTTTCTTT.

J is TRBJ2-7 and V is TRBV7-8; D may be TRBD2 (5 bases). Per germline, CDR1 SGHVS and CDR2 FQNEAQ. Between the trimmed V and J ends, which lost 5 bases and 2 bases, there was a span of 10 bases. This CDR3 spans 13 amino acids. The CDR3 sequence is CASSRRETYEQYF. CDR3 nucleotides: TGTGCCAGCAGCCGCCGGGAAACCTACGAGCAGTACTTC.

This chain uses TRBV27 with TRBJ1-5, with 9 bases that match TRBD1. The ends lost 5 bases at V and 1 base at J; junction bases unmatched: 6. Per the germline V gene, CDR1 is MNHEY and CDR2 is SMNVEV (reference sequence). The CDR3 contains 16 residues. CDR3 nucleotides: TGTGCCAGCAGTGCTTCCGGGACAGGGAGCAATCAGCCCCAGCATTTT. This sequence encodes CASSASGTGSNQPQHF.

This chain connects TRBV28 to TRBJ2-7, with TRBD2 matching 10 bases. Unmatched junction bases numbered 10, after V lost 5 bases and J lost 0 bases. Germline lookup yields CDR1 MDHEN and CDR2 SYDVKM. The CDR3 runs 17 residues. CDR3 DNA sequence: TGTGCCAGCAGTATCCTTTCCCGGACTAGCGGCTCCTACGAGCAGTACTTC. Translated, it gives CASSILSRTSGSYEQYF.

This clone came up a few times. The chain joins TRBV5-1 to TRBJ2-5; tentative D call: TRBD1 (6 bases). Trimming removed 4 bases at V and 1 base at J, with 17 bases between. The length of the CDR3 is 16 residues. The germline V gene encodes CDR1 SGHRS and CDR2 YFSETQ. CDR3 region: CASSLQGQGVQETQYF. In nucleotides, the CDR3 is TGCGCCAGCAGCCTACAGGGCCAAGGGGTCCAAGAGACCCAGTACTTC.

This clone was counted a few times. The V gene is TRBV30, the J gene TRBJ1-4, with TRBD1 as a possible D gene (5 bases). CDR1 is GTSNPN, CDR2 SVGIG, per germline (reference sequence). V was shortened by 0 bases and J by 5 bases, with 7 bases between the two germline ends. The CDR3 consists of 13 residues. DNA of the CDR3: TGTGCCTGGAGTGTAGGGACCAATGAAAAACTGTTTTTT. It translates to CAWSVGTNEKLFF. Together with reference TRBV30 and TRBJ1-4, the CDR3 gives the full variable domain: SQTIHQWPATLVQPVGSPLSLECTVEGTSNPNLYWYRQAAGRGLQLLFYSVGIGQISSEVPQNLSASRPQDRQFILSSKKLLLSDSGFYLCAWSVGTNEKLFFGSGTQLSVL.

The CDR3 loop is CASSLAGGGNQPQHF. The CDR3, as DNA: TGCGCCAGCAGCTTGGCCGGAGGTGGCAATCAGCCCCAGCATTTT. The V call is TRBV5-1, the J call TRBJ1-5, with D hard to call. Germline V CDR1 and CDR2: SGHRS, YFSETQ. V was trimmed by 0 bases and J by 2 bases, leaving 9 bases between them. CDR3 size: 15 residues. Looking up the rest from reference TRBV5-1 and TRBJ1-5 gives the full variable domain: KAGVTQTPRYLIKTRGQQVTLSCSPISGHRSVSWYQQTPGQGLQFLFEYFSETQRNKGNFPGRFSGRQFSNSRSEMNVSTLELGDSALYLCASSLAGGGNQPQHFGDGTRLSIL.

This clone was counted once. The chain combines TRBV2 with TRBJ2-4; D remains unclear. The CDR3 has 13 amino acids. From germline, CDR1 is SNHLY and CDR2 FYNNEI. V was shortened by 3 bases and J by 8 bases, with 11 bases between the two germline ends. In DNA form, the CDR3 reads TGTGCCAGCAGTGAGGGCGGTCAATACATTCAGTACTTC. This codes for CASSEGGQYIQYF.